The 5 T cell receptor beta chains reported below all come from one sample, sequenced in a study of T-cell reconstitution after alpha-beta-depleted transplantation in children. Unique molecular identifiers featured in how the TCRbeta library was prepared. TCRdb used MiXCR to reprocess the PCR reads, holding one entry per CDR3 protein. Of some 490,000 distinct CDR3 sequences listed, under 15% are singletons. This specimen consisted of PBMCs from the stem cell graft donor, obtained from the stem cell graft. Receptors originate from a human donor who donated a stem cell graft to a child with combined immunodeficiency.

This chain joins TRBV29-1 and TRBJ2-6; D perhaps matches TRBD2 (6 bases). Trimming took 8 bases from V and 6 from J, leaving 26 bases between them. The germline gives CDR1 SQVTM, CDR2 ANQGSEA. The CDR3 runs 17 residues. As DNA, the CDR3 is TGCAGCCCGCCCCCCTTGGGCAGGGAGGTGGAGGCCAACGTCCTGACTTTC. The encoded protein is CSPPPLGREVEANVLTF. Full variable domain (outside the CDR3, taken from reference TRBV29-1 and TRBJ2-6): SAVISQKPSRDICQRGTSLTIQCQVDSQVTMMFWYRQQPGQSLTLIATANQGSEATYESGFVIDKFPISRPNLTFSTLTVSNMSPEDSSIYLCSPPPLGREVEANVLTFGAGSRLTVL.

This clonotype has just a few counts. The CDR3 DNA is TGTGCCAGCAGCCGGCAGGGGGATGACACCGGGGAGCTGTTTTTT. Translated, it gives CASSRQGDDTGELFF. The genes are TRBV7-6 and TRBJ2-2, with 7 bases fitting TRBD1. Trimming cost V 5 bases and J 3 bases; bases outside gene matches: 6. Germline CDR1 is SGHVS and CDR2 is FNYEAQ. This CDR3 contains 15 residues.

In its sample, this clonotype was seen many times. The chain has TRBV4-2 and TRBJ2-5; D not certain. The CDR3 spans 12 residues. V lost 0 bases and J lost 5, with 4 bases in between. CDR1 is LGHNA, CDR2 YNFKEQ, per germline. DNA of the CDR3: TGTGCCAGCAGCCAAGATTCGGAGACCCAGTACTTC. It translates to CASSQDSETQYF.

This clonotype was seen at least ten times. The genes are TRBV9 and TRBJ2-2, with TRBD1 identical over 8 bases. Trimming at V came to 3 bases and at J to 3 bases, leaving 1 base not matched to a gene. The CDR3 length is 14 residues. The germline gives CDR1 SGDLS, CDR2 YYNGEE. CDR3 in amino acids: CASSETGDTGELFF. The CDR3 DNA follows: TGTGCCAGCAGCGAGACAGGGGACACCGGGGAGCTGTTTTTT. Based on the CDR3 plus reference TRBV9 and TRBJ2-2, the full variable domain is DSGVTQTPKHLITATGQRVTLRCSPRSGDLSVYWYQQSLDQGLQFLIQYYNGEERAKGNILERFSAQQFPDLHSELNLSSLELGDSALYFCASSETGDTGELFFGEGSRLTVL.

Comments on this clonotype: This may arise from a read error, as a much more abundant clone is one base away. No conserved phenylalanine or tryptophan is present at the end of the CDR3, so a read error is the likely explanation. The chain joins TRBV20-1 to TRBJ2-1; TRBD1 is a possible D gene (5 bases). The CDR3 extends over 13 amino acids. V was trimmed by 2 bases and J by 4 bases, leaving 9 bases between them. Germline V CDR1 and CDR2: DFQATT, SNEGSKA (reference sequence). DNA of the CDR3: TGCAGTGCTAGACCCCCAGGGTACAATGAGCAGTTCTAC. Translation gives CSARPPGYNEQFY.